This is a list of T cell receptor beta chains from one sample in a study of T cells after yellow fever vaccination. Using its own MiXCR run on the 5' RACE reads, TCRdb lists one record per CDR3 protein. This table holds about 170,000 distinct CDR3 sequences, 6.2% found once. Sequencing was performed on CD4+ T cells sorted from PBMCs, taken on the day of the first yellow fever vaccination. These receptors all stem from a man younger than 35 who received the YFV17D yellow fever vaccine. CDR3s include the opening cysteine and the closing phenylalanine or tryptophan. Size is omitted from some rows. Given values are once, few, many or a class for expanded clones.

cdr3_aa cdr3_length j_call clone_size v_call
CASSLGTGGNEQFF 14 TRBJ2-1 many TRBV5-1
CATSDLQGRPEAGELFF 17 TRBJ2-2 many TRBV24-1
CASGLTGTGSGQYF 14 TRBJ2-3 many TRBV6-1
CASRGGDRGVYNEQFF 16 TRBJ2-1 few TRBV5-4
CASSPGHLQETQYF 14 TRBJ2-5 . TRBV28
CASSPPAGGTDTQYF 15 TRBJ2-3 . TRBV18
CASSLAPGVQSPLHF 15 TRBJ1-6 . TRBV12-3/TRBV12-4
CASSSGGRTDTQYF 14 TRBJ2-3 . TRBV7-3
CSVDRVGTEAFF 12 TRBJ1-1 . TRBV29-1
CASSLDRANVLTF 13 TRBJ2-6 many TRBV5-1
CSVDEYETQYF 11 TRBJ2-5 many TRBV29-1
CASSHGLAGGFYNEQFF 17 TRBJ2-1 few TRBV5-1
CASSETGGYGYTF 13 TRBJ1-2 many TRBV5-1
CASSALVTTGELFF 14 TRBJ2-2 many TRBV7-6
CASSLIMGPQYEQYF 15 TRBJ2-7 few TRBV5-5
CSARATREGEKLFF 14 TRBJ1-4 many TRBV20-1
CSAGKLAGDQETQYF 15 TRBJ2-5 . TRBV20-1
CASSSTGTGFDYGYTF 16 TRBJ1-2 many TRBV5-1
CASSQETPTGAGETQYF 17 TRBJ2-5 many TRBV3-1
CASSLRAVYEQYF 13 TRBJ2-7 . TRBV12-3/TRBV12-4
CASSAVYGNEQFF 13 TRBJ2-1 many TRBV18
CASTPVFQGEYNEQFF 16 TRBJ2-1 many TRBV6-2/TRBV6-3
CASSPRQGAGRDTQYF 16 TRBJ2-3 many TRBV19
CASSPGLYDGEQFF 14 TRBJ2-1 many TRBV18
CASSLAGFDGYTF 13 TRBJ1-2 many TRBV5-5
CATSDGVNAFF 11 TRBJ1-1 . TRBV24-1
CASSLGRQGAKTYGYTF 17 TRBJ1-2 few TRBV7-2
CSVVRVQETQYF 12 TRBJ2-5 . TRBV29-1
CASRPPGNQPQHF 13 TRBJ1-5 few TRBV7-2
CASSFVGTPLGTEAFF 16 TRBJ1-1 . TRBV7-2
CASSGRQSQPQHF 13 TRBJ1-5 few TRBV12-3/TRBV12-4
CASSLKFETQYF 12 TRBJ2-5 many TRBV28
CASSQERGSNQPQHF 15 TRBJ1-5 many TRBV12-3/TRBV12-4